The present entry profiles one T cell receptor beta chain with its context. Its cognate antigen is unknown. The sample is drawn from a study of pediatric ulcerative colitis. Study-level background: Six or seven patients showed pancolitis and two showed left-sided colitis. Study observations and caveats: Substantially fewer templates came from a couple of patients' blood samples. A couple of rectal clonotypes were found only in ulcerative colitis patients, all of them. Rectal pinch biopsies may have included blood-derived T cells, especially in patients with overt colitis.

TCRdb's copy holds only in-frame clones and misses some; the assay was immunoSEQ multiplex PCR. The data contain tens of thousands of clones, roughly 71% of them seen just once; the ten biggest clones take up 7.8%. Rectal tissue came from one to two pinch biopsies taken at colonoscopy. V was clipped by 6 bases and J by 3 bases, with 21 bases between them. CDR1 is MDHEN, CDR2 SYDVKM, per germline. The CDR3 totals 16 residues. Material for sequencing was gut tissue. This sequence joins TRBV28 and TRBJ2-7, with D possibly TRBD1 on 5 matching bases. The receptor's source is a boy between 10 and 17 years old with severe ulcerative colitis. The CDR3 sequence is CASSSRGARLSYEQYF. As DNA, the CDR3 is TGTGCCAGCAGCTCCCGTGGGGCCAGGCTAAGCTACGAGCAGTACTTC.